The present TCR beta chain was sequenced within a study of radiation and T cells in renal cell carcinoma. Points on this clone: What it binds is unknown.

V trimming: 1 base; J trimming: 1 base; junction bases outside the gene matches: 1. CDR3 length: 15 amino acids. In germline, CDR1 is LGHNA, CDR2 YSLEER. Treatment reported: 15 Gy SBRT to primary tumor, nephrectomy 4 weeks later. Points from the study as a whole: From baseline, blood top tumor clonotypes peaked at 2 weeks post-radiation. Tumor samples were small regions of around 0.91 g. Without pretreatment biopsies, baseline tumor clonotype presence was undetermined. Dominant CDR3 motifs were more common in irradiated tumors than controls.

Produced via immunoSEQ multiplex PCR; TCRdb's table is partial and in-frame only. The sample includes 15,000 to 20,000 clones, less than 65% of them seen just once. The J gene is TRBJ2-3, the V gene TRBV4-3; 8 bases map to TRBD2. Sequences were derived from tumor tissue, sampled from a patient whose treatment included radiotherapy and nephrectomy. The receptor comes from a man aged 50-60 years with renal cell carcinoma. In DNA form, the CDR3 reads TGCGCCAGCAGCCAAGTCGGGGGGGGCACAGATACGCAGTATTTT. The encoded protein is CASSQVGGGTDTQYF.